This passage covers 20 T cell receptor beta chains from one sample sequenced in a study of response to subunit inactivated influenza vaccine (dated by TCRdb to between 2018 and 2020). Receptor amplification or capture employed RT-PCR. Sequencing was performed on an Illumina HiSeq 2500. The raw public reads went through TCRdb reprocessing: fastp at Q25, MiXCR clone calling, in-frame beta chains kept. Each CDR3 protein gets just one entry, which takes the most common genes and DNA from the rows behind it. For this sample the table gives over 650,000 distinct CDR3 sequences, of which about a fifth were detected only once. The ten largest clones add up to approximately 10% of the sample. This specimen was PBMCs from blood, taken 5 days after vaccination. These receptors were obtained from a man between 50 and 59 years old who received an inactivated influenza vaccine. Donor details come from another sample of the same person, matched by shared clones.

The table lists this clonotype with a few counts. CDR3 bases: TGTGCCAGCAGTGAACTAGCGGGGCGGACCGGGGAGCTGTTTTTT. Translation: CASSELAGRTGELFF. The chain couples TRBV6-4 to TRBJ2-2; 10 bases are a match to TRBD2. Germline V gene lookup returns CDR1 MRHNA and CDR2 SNTAGT. V was pared by 3 bases and J by 5 bases, with 3 bases of the junction left unmatched. This CDR3 is 15 amino acids long.

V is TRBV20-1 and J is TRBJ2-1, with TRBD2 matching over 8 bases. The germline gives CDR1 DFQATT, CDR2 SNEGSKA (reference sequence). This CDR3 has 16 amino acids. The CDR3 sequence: CCARDHGRADINEQFF. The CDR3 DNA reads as TGCTGCGCTAGAGATCACGGGAGGGCCGATATTAATGAGCAGTTCTTC.

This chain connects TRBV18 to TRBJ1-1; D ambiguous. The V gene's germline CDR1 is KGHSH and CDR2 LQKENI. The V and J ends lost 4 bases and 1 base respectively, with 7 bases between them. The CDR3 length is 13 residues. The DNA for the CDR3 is TGTGCCAGCTCACTCAACTGGAACACTGAAGCTTTCTTT. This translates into CASSLNWNTEAFF.

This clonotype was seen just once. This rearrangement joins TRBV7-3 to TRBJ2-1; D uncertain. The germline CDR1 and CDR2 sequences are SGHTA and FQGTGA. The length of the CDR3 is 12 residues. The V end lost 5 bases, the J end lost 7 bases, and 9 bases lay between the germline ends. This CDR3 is CASSATPNEQFF. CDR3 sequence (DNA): TGTGCCAGCAGCGCGACGCCTAATGAGCAGTTCTTC.

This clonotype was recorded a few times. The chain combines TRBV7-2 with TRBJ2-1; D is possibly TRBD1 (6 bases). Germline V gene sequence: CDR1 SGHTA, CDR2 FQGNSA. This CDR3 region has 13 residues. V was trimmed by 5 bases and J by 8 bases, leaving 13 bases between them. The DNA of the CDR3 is TGTGCCAGCAGCAAACAGGGTCGGGATGAGCAGTTCTTC. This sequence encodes CASSKQGRDEQFF. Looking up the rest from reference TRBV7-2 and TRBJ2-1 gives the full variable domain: GAGVSQSPSNKVTEKGKDVELRCDPISGHTALYWYRQSLGQGLEFLIYFQGNSAPDKSGLPSDRFSAERTGGSVSTLTIQRTQQEDSAVYLCASSKQGRDEQFFGPGTRLTVL.

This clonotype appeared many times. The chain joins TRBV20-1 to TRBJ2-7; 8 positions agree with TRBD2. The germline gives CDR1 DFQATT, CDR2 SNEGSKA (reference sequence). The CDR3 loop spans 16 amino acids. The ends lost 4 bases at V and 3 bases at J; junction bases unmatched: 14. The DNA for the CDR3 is TGCAGTGCTACCGCCACCATAGCGGGGCTTAACTACGAGCAGTACTTC. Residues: CSATATIAGLNYEQYF.

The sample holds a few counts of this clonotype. The CDR3, as DNA: TGTGCCAGCTTTGGGGACAGGGGTGACCTAGACACAGATACGCAGTATTTT. Translation: CASFGDRGDLDTDTQYF. The genes are TRBV7-8 and TRBJ2-3, with 10 bases fitting TRBD1. This CDR3 is built from 17 residues. V gave up 8 bases and J gave up 2 bases; unmatched junction bases: 13. Germline V gene sequence: CDR1 SGHVS, CDR2 FQNEAQ.

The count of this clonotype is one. CDR3 loop: CASIDGGSYNEQFF. The CDR3 nucleotides read TGTGCCAGCATTGACGGGGGCTCCTACAATGAGCAGTTCTTC. J is TRBJ2-1 and V is TRBV28; maybe TRBD2 (6 bases). Germline V CDR1 and CDR2: MDHEN, SYDVKM. V lost 7 bases, J lost 0 bases, and 10 bases lay in between. The CDR3 is 14 residues long.

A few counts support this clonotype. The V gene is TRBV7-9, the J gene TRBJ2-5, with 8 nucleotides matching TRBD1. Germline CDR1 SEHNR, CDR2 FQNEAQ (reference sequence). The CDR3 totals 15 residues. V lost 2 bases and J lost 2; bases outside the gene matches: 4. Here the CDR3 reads CASSLRQGNQETQYF. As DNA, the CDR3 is TGTGCCAGCAGCTTACGACAGGGGAATCAAGAGACCCAGTACTTC.

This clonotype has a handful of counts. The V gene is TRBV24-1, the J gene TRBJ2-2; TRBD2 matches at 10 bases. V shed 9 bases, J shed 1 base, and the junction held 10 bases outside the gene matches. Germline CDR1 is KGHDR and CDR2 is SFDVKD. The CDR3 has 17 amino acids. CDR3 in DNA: TGTGCCACCGGGGAAGGACTAGCGGATAAGAACACCGGGGAGCTGTTTTTT. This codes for CATGEGLADKNTGELFF.

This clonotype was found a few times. In DNA form, the CDR3 reads TGTGCCATCAGTGACCCCCAGGCCGGGTTGGGGACAGATACGCAGTATTTT. Its protein product is CAISDPQAGLGTDTQYF. The gene calls are TRBV10-3 and TRBJ2-3; D is unresolved. CDR3 length equals 17 residues. Germline CDR1 ENHRY, CDR2 SYGVKD. Trimming stripped 3 bases from V and 3 bases from J, with 19 bases between.

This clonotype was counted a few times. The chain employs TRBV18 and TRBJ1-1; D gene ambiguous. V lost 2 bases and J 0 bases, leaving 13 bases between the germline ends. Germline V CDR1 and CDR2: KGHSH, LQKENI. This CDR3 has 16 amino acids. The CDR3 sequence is CASSPFRGEVNTEAFF. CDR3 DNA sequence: TGTGCCAGCTCACCATTCCGTGGGGAGGTGAACACTGAAGCTTTCTTT.

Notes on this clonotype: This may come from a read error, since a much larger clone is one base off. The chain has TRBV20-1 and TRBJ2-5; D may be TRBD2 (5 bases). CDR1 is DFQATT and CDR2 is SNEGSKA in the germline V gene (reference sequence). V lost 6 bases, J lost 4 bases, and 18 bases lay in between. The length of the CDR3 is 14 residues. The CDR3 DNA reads TGCAGTGCCAGGAGAGGGCGGGCAGGAGAGACCCAGTACTTC. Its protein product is CSARRGRAGETQYF.

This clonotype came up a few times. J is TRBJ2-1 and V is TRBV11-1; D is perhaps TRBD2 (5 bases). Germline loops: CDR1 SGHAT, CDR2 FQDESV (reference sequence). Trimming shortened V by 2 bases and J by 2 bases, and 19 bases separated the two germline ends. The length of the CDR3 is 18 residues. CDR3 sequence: CASSLFRIGGSTYNEQFF. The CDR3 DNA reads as TGTGCCAGCAGCTTATTTAGAATAGGAGGAAGTACCTACAATGAGCAGTTCTTC.

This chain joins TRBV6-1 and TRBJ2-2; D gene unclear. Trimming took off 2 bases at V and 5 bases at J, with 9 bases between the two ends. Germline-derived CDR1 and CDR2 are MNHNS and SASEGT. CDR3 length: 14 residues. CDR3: CASSELVVTGELFF. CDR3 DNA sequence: TGTGCCAGCAGTGAACTGGTAGTTACCGGGGAGCTGTTTTTT.

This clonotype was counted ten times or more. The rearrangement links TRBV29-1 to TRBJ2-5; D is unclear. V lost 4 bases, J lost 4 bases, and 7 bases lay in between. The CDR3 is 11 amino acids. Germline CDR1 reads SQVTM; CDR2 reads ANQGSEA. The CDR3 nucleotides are TGCAGCGTTGTTCGGGCAGAGACCCAGTACTTC. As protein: CSVVRAETQYF.

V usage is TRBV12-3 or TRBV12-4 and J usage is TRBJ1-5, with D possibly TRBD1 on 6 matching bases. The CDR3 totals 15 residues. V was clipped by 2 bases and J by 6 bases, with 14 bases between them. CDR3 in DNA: TGTGCCAGCAGTTTAACGTCGGGGGCGGGTCAGCCCCAGCATTTT. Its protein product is CASSLTSGAGQPQHF.

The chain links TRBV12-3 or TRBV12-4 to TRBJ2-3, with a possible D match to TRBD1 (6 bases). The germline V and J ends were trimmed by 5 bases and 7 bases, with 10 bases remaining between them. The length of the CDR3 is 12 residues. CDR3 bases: TGTGCCAGCAGTGTCGGGACATATACGCAGTATTTT. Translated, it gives CASSVGTYTQYF.

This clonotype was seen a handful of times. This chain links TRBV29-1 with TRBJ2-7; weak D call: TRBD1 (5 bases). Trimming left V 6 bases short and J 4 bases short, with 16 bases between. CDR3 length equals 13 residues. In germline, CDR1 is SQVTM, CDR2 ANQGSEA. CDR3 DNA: TGCAGCGTCCATGACAGTCGTAGGTACGAGCAGTACTTC. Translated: CSVHDSRRYEQYF.

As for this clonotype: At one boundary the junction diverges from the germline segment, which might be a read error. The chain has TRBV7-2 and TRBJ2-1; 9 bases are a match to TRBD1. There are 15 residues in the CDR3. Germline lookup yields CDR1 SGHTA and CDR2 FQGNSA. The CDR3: CASSSTGGIYSEQFF. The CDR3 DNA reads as TGTGCCAGCAGCTCGACAGGGGGTATTTACAGTGAGCAGTTCTTC.